Listed below are T cell receptor beta chains from one sample, sequenced in a study of CD4 T cells in relation to SARS-CoV-2 and coronaviruses. Some clones are missing from TCRdb's copy, which holds only in-frame ones; the method was immunoSEQ multiplex PCR. The table includes roughly 71,000 clones, 80% to 90% detected once. Sample: memory CD4+ T cells from PBMCs. These receptors were collected from a human donor in good health. Both conserved end residues are part of each CDR3. Some rows have no size entry. The others give once, few or many, or a class for an expanded clone.

NA	TRBV5-1	TRBJ2-5	CASSNQETQYF
NA	TRBV9	TRBJ2-3	CASSVVPQAGNRASTDTQYF
NA	TRBV10-3	TRBJ1-1	CAIRGQGGPNTEAFF
NA	TRBV7-9	TRBJ1-1	CATTGGALNTEAFF
NA	TRBV5-1	TRBJ2-3	CASSLAGGAGGHLTDTQYF
NA	TRBV10-3	TRBJ2-1	CAIRLTSGNNEQFF
NA	TRBV28	TRBJ1-3	CASSPRTGSSGNTIYF
NA	TRBV7-3	TRBJ2-7	CASSLTGTGGYEQYF
once	TRBV9	TRBJ2-1	CASSKSGGPSEQFF
NA	TRBV28	TRBJ2-4	CASSPSSGSRAKNIQYF
NA	TRBV10-1	TRBJ1-1	CASSAQGNTEAFF
few	TRBV10-2	TRBJ1-6	CASRVAYNSPLHF
NA	TRBV29-1	TRBJ2-3	CSVERPGGPTDTQYF
NA	TRBV5-8	TRBJ2-3	CASSLGASGDTDTQYF
NA	TRBV5-6	TRBJ1-2	CASSPEHKGIDGYTF
NA	TRBV5-1	TRBJ2-2	CASSALPGQGANGELFF
NA	TRBV6-4	TRBJ1-2	CASSDSPQTGYTF
NA	TRBV3-1/TRBV3-2	TRBJ2-2	CASSQDRGRVGELFF
NA	TRBV6-5	TRBJ1-5	CASRTGNQPQHF
NA	TRBV19	TRBJ2-3	CASSGTSGRTDTQYF
NA	TRBV9	TRBJ2-2	CASSVEGIGELFF
NA	TRBV10-1	TRBJ1-5	CASNRGSQPQHF
NA	TRBV5-1	TRBJ2-3	CASSLLGTQTQYF
NA	TRBV7-2	TRBJ1-4	CASSWEGRAEKLFF
NA	TRBV5-1	TRBJ1-4	CASSFGLFGEKLFF
few	TRBV2	TRBJ2-3	CASSRGVSTDTQYF
NA	TRBV28	TRBJ1-3	CASSSHGSSGNTIYF
NA	TRBV5-4	TRBJ1-4	CASSLRAGEKLFF
NA	TRBV14	TRBJ1-1	CASSQDEEGWVAFF
NA	TRBV30	TRBJ2-2	CAWSVGAGGWGGELFF
once	TRBV28	TRBJ1-1	CASSPGDTEAFF
NA	TRBV5-1	TRBJ2-1	CASSFTGVFSEQFF
NA	TRBV28	TRBJ2-6	CASISLAQGANVLTF
NA	TRBV5-3	TRBJ2-1	CARPTTSVSSYNEQFF
NA	TRBV10-2	TRBJ2-7	CASSESWTGPYEQYF
NA	TRBV6-2/TRBV6-3	TRBJ2-3	CASSLTSGVWTDTQYF
NA	TRBV5-4	TRBJ2-1	CASSAGGPYNEQFF
NA	TRBV27	TRBJ2-7	CASSSDRYTYEQYF
NA	TRBV10-1	TRBJ2-2	CASSESVWTSGGTRLPGELFF
few	TRBV6-1	TRBJ1-1	CASSDWAMNTEAFF
NA	TRBV5-1	TRBJ2-7	CASSLEGSYEQYF
NA	TRBV5-1	TRBJ2-5	CASSLGQGPETQYF
NA	TRBV9	TRBJ1-4	CASSGFGTPEKLFF
NA	TRBV5-4	TRBJ2-7	CASSLVGAGEQYF
NA	TRBV18	TRBJ1-2	CASSPDRGYGYTF
NA	TRBV30	TRBJ2-5	CAWSVLPLQETQYF
once	TRBV7-9	TRBJ1-2	CASSGRYGGHYGYTF
NA	TRBV5-1	TRBJ2-3	CASSRYGGYTDTQYF
few	TRBV7-3	TRBJ2-2	CASSPTTGELFF
NA	TRBV5-1	TRBJ2-7	CASSPTSGRVYEQYF
NA	TRBV6-6	TRBJ2-7	CASSSNRAYEQYF
once	TRBV30	TRBJ2-3	CAWSVKGLAVVDTQYF
once	TRBV7-2	TRBJ2-1	CASSLGLASEQFF
NA	TRBV18	TRBJ1-6	CASSPNRDRGSPLHF
NA	TRBV11-2	TRBJ2-1	CASSLGTGTSGIEQFF
once	TRBV9	TRBJ2-7	CASSPPATDTYEQYF
NA	TRBV2	TRBJ2-3	CASSELLNTQYF
NA	TRBV9	TRBJ2-3	CASSVGASGVLTDTQYF
once	TRBV28	TRBJ2-7	CASRPNGVREQYF
few	TRBV9	TRBJ2-7	CASSAHPAGVTYEQYF